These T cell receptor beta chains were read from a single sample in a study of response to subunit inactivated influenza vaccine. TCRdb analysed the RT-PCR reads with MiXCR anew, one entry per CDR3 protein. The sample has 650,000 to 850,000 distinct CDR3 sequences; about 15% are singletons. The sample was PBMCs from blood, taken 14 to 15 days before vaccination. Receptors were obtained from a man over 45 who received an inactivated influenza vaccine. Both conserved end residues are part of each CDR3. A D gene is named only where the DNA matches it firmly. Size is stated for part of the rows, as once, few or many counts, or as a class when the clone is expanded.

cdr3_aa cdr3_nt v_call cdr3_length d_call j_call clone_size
CASSVGGLSGNTIYF TGTGCCAGCAGCGTAGGAGGGCTCTCTGGAAACACCATATATTTT TRBV9 15 - TRBJ1-3 -
CSARDRGLESPLHF TGCAGCGCTCGGGACAGGGGTTTAGAGTCACCCCTCCACTTT TRBV29-1 14 TRBD1 TRBJ1-6 many
CASTWNADTQYF TGTGCCAGCACTTGGAATGCAGATACGCAGTATTTT TRBV2 12 - TRBJ2-3 -
CASSFPGLSGNTIYF TGTGCCAGCAGTTTTCCGGGACTCTCTGGAAACACCATATATTTT TRBV12-3/TRBV12-4 15 - TRBJ1-3 few
CSVTMGTSGTDTQYF TGCAGCGTTACCATGGGGACTAGCGGCACAGATACGCAGTATTTT TRBV29-1 15 TRBD2 TRBJ2-3 many
CASSQEVTLSPQYF TGCGCCAGCAGCCAAGAGGTCACCCTCTCACCCCAGTACTTC TRBV4-1 14 - TRBJ2-5 -
CASGGSGELFF TGTGCCAGCGGCGGGTCCGGGGAGCTGTTTTTT TRBV3-1 11 - TRBJ2-2 once
CASSSPGLETQYF TGTGCCAGCAGCTCCCCGGGGTTGGAGACCCAGTACTTC TRBV6-1 13 - TRBJ2-5 few
CASTINPMTTGNEQLF TGTGCCAGCACTATAAACCCAATGACGACAGGGAATGAGCAGTTGTTC TRBV2 16 TRBD1 TRBJ2-1 -
CASSEQGHQPQHF TGCGCCAGCAGTGAACAGGGTCATCAGCCCCAGCATTTT TRBV10-2 13 - TRBJ1-5 few
CASSVVTGFTDTQYF TGTGCCAGCAGCGTAGTAACAGGCTTCACAGATACGCAGTATTTT TRBV9 15 - TRBJ2-3 few
CSVPGLAGDSYNEQFF TGCAGCGTCCCTGGGCTAGCGGGAGACTCCTACAATGAGCAGTTCTTC TRBV29-1 16 TRBD2 TRBJ2-1 -
CASSFSGGEIQETQYF TGCGCCAGCAGCTTCAGCGGGGGGGAAATACAAGAGACCCAGTACTTC TRBV5-1 16 TRBD2 TRBJ2-5 many
CASSPPSAAKNIQYF TGTGCCAGCTCACCCCCGTCTGCTGCCAAAAACATTCAGTACTTC TRBV18 15 - TRBJ2-4 -
CASSGTTQETQYF TGTGCCAGCTCCGGGACAACTCAAGAGACCCAGTACTTC TRBV6-1 13 - TRBJ2-5 -
CASSNLYRRDTGELFF TGTGCCAGCAGCAACCTTTACCGGAGAGACACCGGGGAGCTGTTTTTT TRBV7-9 16 - TRBJ2-2 -
CASSHLFLGTNEKLFF TGCGCCAGCAGCCACCTCTTTTTGGGGACTAATGAAAAACTGTTTTTT TRBV4-3 16 - TRBJ1-4 -
CSAGGGVQPQHF TGCAGTGCCGGGGGAGGGGTCCAGCCCCAGCATTTT TRBV20-1 12 - TRBJ1-5 -
CASSLGLGRYEQYF TGTGCCAGCAGCCTGGGACTAGGGCGCTACGAGCAGTACTTC TRBV7-2 14 TRBD2 TRBJ2-7 few
CASSSLRGGTYEQYF TGTGCCAGCAGCTCTTTACGCGGGGGTACCTACGAGCAGTACTTC TRBV7-2 15 TRBD2 TRBJ2-7 -
CASSPANVMNTEAFF TGTGCCAGCTCACCTGCTAACGTCATGAACACTGAAGCTTTCTTT TRBV18 15 - TRBJ1-1 -
CASSQRQSSNYGYTF TGCGCCAGCAGCCAAAGACAGTCCTCTAACTATGGCTACACCTTC TRBV4-1 15 - TRBJ1-2 few
CSVRTSGSYEQYF TGCAGCGTTCGGACTAGCGGATCCTACGAGCAGTACTTC TRBV29-1 13 TRBD2 TRBJ2-7 few
CAISESIRGETQYF TGTGCCATCAGTGAGTCGATCAGGGGCGAGACCCAGTACTTC TRBV10-3 14 - TRBJ2-5 -
CASSKITENTGELFF TGTGCCAGCAGTAAAATTACAGAGAACACCGGGGAGCTGTTTTTT TRBV27 15 - TRBJ2-2 -
CASSLAASGTLYEQYF TGTGCCAGCAGCTTAGCCGCCAGCGGGACCTTATACGAGCAGTACTTC TRBV7-2 16 TRBD2 TRBJ2-7 -
CASSLEGWDKPYEQYF TGTGCCAGCAGCTTAGAAGGTTGGGACAAACCCTACGAGCAGTACTTC TRBV11-2 16 - TRBJ2-7 -
CASLGLGYTGELFF TGCGCCAGCCTCGGACTCGGATACACCGGGGAGCTGTTTTTT TRBV5-1 14 - TRBJ2-2 -
CASRAPGETQYF TGTGCCAGCAGGGCCCCAGGAGAGACCCAGTACTTC TRBV12-3/TRBV12-4 12 - TRBJ2-5 -
CASSPGTVSEQYF TGTGCCAGCAGTCCCGGGACAGTGTCCGAGCAGTACTTC TRBV12-3/TRBV12-4 13 TRBD1 TRBJ2-7 -
CSATMYNEQFF TGCAGTGCTACGATGTACAATGAGCAGTTCTTC TRBV20-1 11 - TRBJ2-1 -
CASSPSGSANYEQYF TGTGCCAGCAGCCCTAGCGGGAGTGCCAACTACGAGCAGTACTTC TRBV3-1 15 TRBD2 TRBJ2-7 -
CASSFGSAGAYEQFF TGTGCCAGCAGCTTTGGATCGGCGGGAGCGTATGAGCAGTTCTTC TRBV7-2 15 TRBD2 TRBJ2-1 few
CASSPWPEEGETQYF TGTGCCAGCAGCCCGTGGCCTGAGGAGGGAGAGACCCAGTACTTC TRBV3-1 15 - TRBJ2-5 -
CASSLVRGDQPQHF TGTGCCAGCAGCTTAGTCAGGGGCGATCAGCCCCAGCATTTT TRBV7-2 14 - TRBJ1-5 few
CSVAGTGRSDTQYF TGCAGCGTGGCCGGGACAGGGAGGTCAGATACGCAGTATTTT TRBV29-1 14 TRBD1 TRBJ2-3 many
CASKGGSYEQYF TGTGCCAGCAAAGGGGGTTCCTACGAGCAGTACTTC TRBV6-6 12 - TRBJ2-7 few
CASSLEAGGPNNEQFF TGTGCCAGCAGCTTGGAAGCGGGAGGGCCTAATAATGAGCAGTTCTTC TRBV5-4 16 TRBD2 TRBJ2-1 -
CASSLSVRPHKNIQYF TGTGCCAGCAGTTTATCAGTGCGACCCCACAAAAACATTCAGTACTTC TRBV28 16 - TRBJ2-4 -
CASSLGQAATGYTF TGTGCCAGCAGTTTGGGACAGGCCGCTACTGGCTACACCTTC TRBV6-2/TRBV6-3 14 TRBD1 TRBJ1-2 -
CASSFHGTGGDTQYF TGTGCCAGCAGCTTCCACGGGACAGGGGGAGATACGCAGTATTTT TRBV7-2 15 TRBD1 TRBJ2-3 few
CASSQERQTNTEAFF TGCGCCAGCAGCCAAGAAAGACAGACGAACACTGAAGCTTTCTTT TRBV4-3 15 - TRBJ1-1 few
CASSLKGSYEQYF TGTGCCAGCAGTTTAAAGGGGTCCTACGAGCAGTACTTC TRBV12-3/TRBV12-4 13 - TRBJ2-7 many
CASSARLTAPYEQYF TGTGCCAGCAGCGCTCGCTTAACGGCCCCCTACGAGCAGTACTTC TRBV9 15 - TRBJ2-7 -
CAISGGTGLQETQYF TGTGCCATCAGTGGGGGGACAGGGCTCCAAGAGACCCAGTACTTC TRBV10-3 15 TRBD1 TRBJ2-5 -
CASSPLTGGRVEQFF TGTGCCAGCTCACCATTGACAGGGGGCCGGGTGGAGCAGTTCTTC TRBV18 15 TRBD1 TRBJ2-1 -